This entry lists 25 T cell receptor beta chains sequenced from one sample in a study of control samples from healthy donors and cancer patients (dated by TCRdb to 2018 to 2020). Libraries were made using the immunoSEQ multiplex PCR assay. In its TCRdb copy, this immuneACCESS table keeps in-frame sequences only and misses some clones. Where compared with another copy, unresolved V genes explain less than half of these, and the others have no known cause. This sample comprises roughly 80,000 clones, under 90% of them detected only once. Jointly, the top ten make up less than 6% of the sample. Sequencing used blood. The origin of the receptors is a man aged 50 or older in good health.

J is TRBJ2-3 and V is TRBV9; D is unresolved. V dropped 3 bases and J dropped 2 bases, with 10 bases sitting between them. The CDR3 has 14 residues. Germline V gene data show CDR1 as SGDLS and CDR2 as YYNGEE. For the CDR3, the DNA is TGTGCCAGCAGCGCTCGGCAGACCACAGATACGCAGTATTTT. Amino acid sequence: CASSARQTTDTQYF.

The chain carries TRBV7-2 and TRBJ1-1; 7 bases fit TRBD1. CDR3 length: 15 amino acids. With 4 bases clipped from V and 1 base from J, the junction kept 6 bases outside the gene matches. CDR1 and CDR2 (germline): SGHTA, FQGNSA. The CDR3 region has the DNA TGTGCCAGCAGCTCAGACAGGGAGGAGAACACTGAAGCTTTCTTT. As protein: CASSSDREENTEAFF.

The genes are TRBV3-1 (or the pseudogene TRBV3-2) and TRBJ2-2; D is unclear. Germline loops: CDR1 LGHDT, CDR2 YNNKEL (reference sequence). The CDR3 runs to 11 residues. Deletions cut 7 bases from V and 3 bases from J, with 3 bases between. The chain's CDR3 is CASTDTGELFF. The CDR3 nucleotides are TGTGCCAGCACTGACACCGGGGAGCTGTTTTTT.

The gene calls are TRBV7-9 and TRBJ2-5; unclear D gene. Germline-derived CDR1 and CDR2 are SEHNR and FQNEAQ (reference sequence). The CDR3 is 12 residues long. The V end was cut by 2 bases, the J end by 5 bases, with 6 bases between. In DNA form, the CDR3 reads TGTGCCAGCAGCTTACACGGGGAGACCCAGTACTTC. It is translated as CASSLHGETQYF. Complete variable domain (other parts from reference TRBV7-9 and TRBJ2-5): DTGVSQNPRHKITKRGQNVTFRCDPISEHNRLYWYRQTLGQGPEFLTYFQNEAQLEKSRLLSDRFSAERPKGSFSTLEIQRTEQGDSAMYLCASSLHGETQYFGPGTRLLVL.

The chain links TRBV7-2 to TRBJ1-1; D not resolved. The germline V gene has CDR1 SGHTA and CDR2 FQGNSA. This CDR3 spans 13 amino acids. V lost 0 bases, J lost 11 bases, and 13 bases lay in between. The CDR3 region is CASSLAQISYAFF. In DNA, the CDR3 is TGTGCCAGCAGCTTAGCGCAGATTTCGTACGCTTTCTTT.

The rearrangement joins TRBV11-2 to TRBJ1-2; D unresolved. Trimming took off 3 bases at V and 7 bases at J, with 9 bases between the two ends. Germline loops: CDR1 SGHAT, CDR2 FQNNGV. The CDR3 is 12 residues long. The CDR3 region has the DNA TGTGCCAGCAGCTTGGGCATGAGTGGCTACACCTTC. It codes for CASSLGMSGYTF. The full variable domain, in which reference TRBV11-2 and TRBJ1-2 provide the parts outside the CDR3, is EAGVAQSPRYKIIEKRQSVAFWCNPISGHATLYWYQQILGQGPKLLIQFQNNGVVDDSQLPKDRFSAERLKGVDSTLKIQPAKLEDSAVYLCASSLGMSGYTFGSGTRLTVV.

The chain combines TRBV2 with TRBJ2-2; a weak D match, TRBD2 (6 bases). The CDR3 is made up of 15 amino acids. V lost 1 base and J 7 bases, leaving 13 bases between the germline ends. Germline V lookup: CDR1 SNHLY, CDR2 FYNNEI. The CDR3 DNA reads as TGTGCCAGCAGTGAAGTTGGAGGGCTTCTCGGGGAGCTGTTTTTT. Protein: CASSEVGGLLGELFF.

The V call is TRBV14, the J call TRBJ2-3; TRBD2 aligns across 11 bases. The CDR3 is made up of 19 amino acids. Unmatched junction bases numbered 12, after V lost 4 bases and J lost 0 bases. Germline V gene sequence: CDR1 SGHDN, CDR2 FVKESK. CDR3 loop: CASSPPARLAGTSTDTQYF. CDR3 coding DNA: TGTGCCAGCAGCCCCCCCGCCCGACTAGCGGGGACTAGCACAGATACGCAGTATTTT.

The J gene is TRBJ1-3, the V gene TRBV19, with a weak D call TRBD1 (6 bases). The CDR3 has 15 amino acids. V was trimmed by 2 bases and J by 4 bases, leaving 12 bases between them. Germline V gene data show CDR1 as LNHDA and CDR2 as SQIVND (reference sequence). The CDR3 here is CASSITGISGNTIYF. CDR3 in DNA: TGTGCCAGTAGTATAACAGGGATTTCCGGAAACACCATATATTTT. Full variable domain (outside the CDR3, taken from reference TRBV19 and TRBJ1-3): DGGITQSPKYLFRKEGQNVTLSCEQNLNHDAMYWYRQDPGQGLRLIYYSQIVNDFQKGDIAEGYSVSREKKESFPLTVTSAQKNPTAFYLCASSITGISGNTIYFGEGSWLTVV.

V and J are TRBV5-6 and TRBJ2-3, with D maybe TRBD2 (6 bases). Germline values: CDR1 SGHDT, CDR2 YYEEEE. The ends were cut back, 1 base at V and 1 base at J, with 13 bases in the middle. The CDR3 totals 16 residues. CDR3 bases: TGTGCCAGCAGCTTGAGGGTGCTAGCGCGCACAGATACGCAGTATTTT. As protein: CASSLRVLARTDTQYF.

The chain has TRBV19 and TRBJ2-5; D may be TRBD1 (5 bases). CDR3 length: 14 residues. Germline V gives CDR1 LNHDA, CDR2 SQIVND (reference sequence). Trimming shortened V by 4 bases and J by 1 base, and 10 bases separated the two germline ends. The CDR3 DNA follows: TGTGCCAGTAGTAAGGGGCCCAGCCAAGAGACCCAGTACTTC. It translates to CASSKGPSQETQYF.

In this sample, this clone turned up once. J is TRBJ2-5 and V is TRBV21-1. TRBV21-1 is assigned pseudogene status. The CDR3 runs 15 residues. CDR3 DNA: TGTGCCAGCAGCAAAAAGGCAGCAAGGCAGGAGACCCAGTACTTC. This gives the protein CASSKKAARQETQYF.

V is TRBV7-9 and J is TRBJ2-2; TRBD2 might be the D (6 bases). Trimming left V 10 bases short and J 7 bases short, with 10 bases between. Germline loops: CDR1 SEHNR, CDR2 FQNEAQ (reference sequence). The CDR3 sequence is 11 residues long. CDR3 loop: CAIKGGGELFF. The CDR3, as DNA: TGTGCCATCAAGGGAGGCGGGGAGCTGTTTTTT.

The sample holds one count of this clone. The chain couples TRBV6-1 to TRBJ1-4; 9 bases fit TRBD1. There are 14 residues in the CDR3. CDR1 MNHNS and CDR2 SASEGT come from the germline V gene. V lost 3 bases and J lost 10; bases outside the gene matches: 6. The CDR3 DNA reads TGTGCCAGCAGTGATTCTGGGACAGGGCGAAAACTGTTTTTT. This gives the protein CASSDSGTGRKLFF.

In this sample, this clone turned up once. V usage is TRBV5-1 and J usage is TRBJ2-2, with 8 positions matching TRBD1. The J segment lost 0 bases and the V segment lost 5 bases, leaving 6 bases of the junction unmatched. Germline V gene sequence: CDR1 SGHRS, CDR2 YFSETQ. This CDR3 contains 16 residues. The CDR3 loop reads CASRTPGQANTGELFF. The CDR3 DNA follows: TGCGCCAGCAGAACCCCGGGACAGGCGAACACCGGGGAGCTGTTTTTT.

The CDR3 loop is CASSVVLGGEAFF. Here the CDR3 DNA reads TGTGCCAGCAGCGTAGTCCTGGGGGGTGAAGCTTTCTTT. The chain recombines TRBV9 with TRBJ1-1; D perhaps matches TRBD1 (5 bases). Per germline, CDR1 SGDLS and CDR2 YYNGEE. CDR3 size: 13 residues. V lost 0 bases and J 7 bases, leaving 10 bases between the germline ends.

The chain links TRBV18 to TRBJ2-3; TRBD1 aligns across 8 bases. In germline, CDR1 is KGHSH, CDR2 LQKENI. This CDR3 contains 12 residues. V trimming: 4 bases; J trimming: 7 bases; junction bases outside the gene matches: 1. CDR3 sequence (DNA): TGTGCCAGCTCACGACAGGGGAATACGCAGTATTTT. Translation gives CASSRQGNTQYF.

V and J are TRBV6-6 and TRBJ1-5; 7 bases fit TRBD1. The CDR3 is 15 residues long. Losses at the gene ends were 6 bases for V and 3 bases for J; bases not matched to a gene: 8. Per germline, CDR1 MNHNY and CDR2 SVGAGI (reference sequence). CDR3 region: CASRPGQALNQPQHF. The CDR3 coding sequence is TGTGCCAGCAGACCCGGACAGGCTCTCAATCAGCCCCAGCATTTT.

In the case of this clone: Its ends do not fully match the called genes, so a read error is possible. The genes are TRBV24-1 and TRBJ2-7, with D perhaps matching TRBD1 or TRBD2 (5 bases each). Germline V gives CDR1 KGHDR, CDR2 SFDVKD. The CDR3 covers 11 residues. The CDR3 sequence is CATSDLPGTLF. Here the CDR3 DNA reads TGTGCCACCAGTGATTTGCCCGGGACCCTTTTC.

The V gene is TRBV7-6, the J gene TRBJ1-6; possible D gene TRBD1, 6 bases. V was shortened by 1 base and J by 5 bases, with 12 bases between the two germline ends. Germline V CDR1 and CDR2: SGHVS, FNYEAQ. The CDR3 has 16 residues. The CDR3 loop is CASSLGLAGDNSPLHF. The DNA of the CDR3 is TGTGCCAGCAGCTTAGGTTTGGCAGGGGATAATTCACCCCTCCACTTT. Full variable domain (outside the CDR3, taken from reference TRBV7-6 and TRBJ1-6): GAGVSQSPRYKVTKRGQDVALRCDPISGHVSLYWYRQALGQGPEFLTYFNYEAQQDKSGLPNDRFSAERPEGSISTLTIQRTEQRDSAMYRCASSLGLAGDNSPLHFGNGTRLTVT.

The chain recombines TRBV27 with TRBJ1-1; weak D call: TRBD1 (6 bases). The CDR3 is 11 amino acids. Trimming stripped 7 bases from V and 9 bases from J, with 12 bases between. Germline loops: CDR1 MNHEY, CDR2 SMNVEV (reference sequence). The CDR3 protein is CASITGKKAFF. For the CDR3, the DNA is TGTGCCAGCATTACAGGGAAGAAAGCTTTCTTT.

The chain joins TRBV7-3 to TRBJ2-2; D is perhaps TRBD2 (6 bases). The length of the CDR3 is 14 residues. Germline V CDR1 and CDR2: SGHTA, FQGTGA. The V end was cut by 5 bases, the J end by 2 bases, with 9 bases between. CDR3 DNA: TGTGCCAGCAGCGTTAGCGGAAACACCGGGGAGCTGTTTTTT. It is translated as CASSVSGNTGELFF.

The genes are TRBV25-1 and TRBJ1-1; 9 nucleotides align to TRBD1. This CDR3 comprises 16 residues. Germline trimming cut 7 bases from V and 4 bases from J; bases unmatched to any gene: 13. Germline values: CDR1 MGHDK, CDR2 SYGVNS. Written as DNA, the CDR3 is TGTGCCAGCAACCGAGGACAGGGGACTTTTAGCACTGAAGCTTTCTTT. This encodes CASNRGQGTFSTEAFF. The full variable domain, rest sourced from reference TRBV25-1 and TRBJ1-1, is EADIYQTPRYLVIGTGKKITLECSQTMGHDKMYWYQQDPGMELHLIHYSYGVNSTEKGDLSSESTVSRIRTEHFPLTLESARPSHTSQYLCASNRGQGTFSTEAFFGQGTRLTVV.

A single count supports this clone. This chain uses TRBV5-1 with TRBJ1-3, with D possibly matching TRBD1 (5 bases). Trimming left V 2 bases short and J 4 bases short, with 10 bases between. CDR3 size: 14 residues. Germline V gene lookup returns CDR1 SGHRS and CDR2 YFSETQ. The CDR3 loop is CASSFQGQGNTIYF. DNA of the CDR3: TGCGCCAGCAGCTTCCAGGGTCAAGGAAACACCATATATTTT.

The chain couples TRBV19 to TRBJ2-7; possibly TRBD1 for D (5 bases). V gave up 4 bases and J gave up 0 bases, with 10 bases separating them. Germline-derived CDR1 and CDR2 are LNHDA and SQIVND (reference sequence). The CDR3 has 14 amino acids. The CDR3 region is CASSTGISSYEQYF. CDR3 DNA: TGTGCCAGTAGTACAGGGATTAGCTCCTACGAGCAGTACTTC.